This T cell receptor beta chain was identified in a study of CD8 T cells in Susac syndrome. Study-level results: Clonal expansion of CD8+ cells in Susac peaked in TEMRA cells (and in active patients). As the study acknowledged, the number of individuals who were part of its TCR sequencing and HLA analysis was relatively small.

Concerning this clonotype: Its target is not known.

The germline V gene has CDR1 MGHDK and CDR2 SYGVNS. J gave up 2 bases and V 5 bases, and 7 bases lay outside the gene matches. The CDR3 has 15 residues. The authors negatively isolated CD8+ and CD4+ T cells and FACS-enriched TEMRA cells. An amount of RNA that ranged from roughly 0.5 to 1 ug was reverse transcribed with random hexamers. Amplification of TCR beta CDR3 by immunoSEQ multiplex PCR spanned 54 Vbeta and 13 Jbeta. MiXCR was run by TCRdb on the immunoSEQ multiplex PCR reads, yielding one entry per CDR3 protein. The sample lists around 170,000 distinct CDR3 sequences, 95% occurring once. The receptor's source is a human donor with Susac syndrome. The V and J genes are TRBV25-1 and TRBJ2-3, with 7 bases aligning to TRBD1. Source material: CD8+ T cells from PBMCs. The CDR3 DNA reads TGTGCCAGCAGTCACAGGGGACCCTTCACAGATACGCAGTATTTT. This sequence encodes CASSHRGPFTDTQYF.